The 24 T cell receptor beta chains below come from one sample, sequenced in a study of spatial heterogeneity in lung cancer. MiXCR, applied by TCRdb to the 5' RACE reads, yields one record per CDR3 protein. The profile shows some 22,000 distinct CDR3 sequences, 4% to 6% of them singletons. This sample's time point: sample taken at primary tumor resection. Unsorted whole RNA of tumor, nontumor lung or frozen PBMC was sequenced. The source material was PBMCs, sampled at surgery. All receptors come from a male donor with early-stage non-small cell lung cancer.

This clonotype was seen a handful of times. V usage is TRBV9 and J usage is TRBJ1-1, with D perhaps TRBD1 (5 bases). This CDR3 has 15 amino acids. In germline, CDR1 is SGDLS, CDR2 YYNGEE. V gave up 4 bases and J gave up 5 bases, with 18 bases separating them. This chain's CDR3 is CASSFSPAGATEAFF. The CDR3, as DNA: TGTGCCAGCAGCTTCTCGCCGGCCGGGGCAACTGAAGCTTTCTTT.

This clonotype was seen repeatedly, ten times or more. This chain joins TRBV7-9 and TRBJ2-7; D tentatively reads TRBD1 or TRBD2 (5 bases each). CDR1 and CDR2 (germline): SEHNR, FQNEAQ (reference sequence). This CDR3 spans 16 amino acids. The V and J ends lost 5 bases and 3 bases respectively, with 20 bases between them. The CDR3 loop reads CASSPPFGGSDYEQYF. The CDR3 bases are TGTGCCAGCAGCCCCCCCTTTGGGGGATCCGACTACGAGCAGTACTTC.

This clonotype is labeled as medium-sized (0.01 to 0.1%). The J gene is TRBJ1-6, the V gene TRBV29-1; possible D gene TRBD1, 5 bases. This CDR3 is 13 amino acids long. The germline V and J ends were trimmed by 4 bases and 9 bases, with 13 bases remaining between them. Germline assignment: CDR1 SQVTM and CDR2 ANQGSEA. The DNA for the CDR3 is TGCAGCGTTGTACTGGGGCAGACTTCACCCCTCCACTTT. It codes for CSVVLGQTSPLHF.

This clonotype occurred many times. The V gene is TRBV29-1, the J gene TRBJ2-5; 8 bases map to TRBD1. The CDR3 length is 15 residues. The germline V gene has CDR1 SQVTM and CDR2 ANQGSEA. Germline trimming cut 7 bases from V and 5 bases from J; bases unmatched to any gene: 15. The CDR3 protein is CSARTGSILGETQYF. For the CDR3, the DNA is TGCAGCGCCCGGACAGGGAGTATCCTAGGGGAGACCCAGTACTTC.

This chain uses TRBV7-8 with TRBJ2-7; 8 nucleotides match TRBD2. Trimming cost V 3 bases and J 0 bases; bases outside gene matches: 7. The CDR3 spans 16 residues. Germline-derived CDR1 and CDR2 are SGHVS and FQNEAQ. As DNA, the CDR3 is TGTGCCAGCAGCTTTAGTCTAGCGGGCCGCTCCTACGAGCAGTACTTC. Protein: CASSFSLAGRSYEQYF.

At least ten counts were recorded for this clonotype. The chain links TRBV5-6 to TRBJ2-5, with D possibly called TRBD1 or TRBD2 (5 bases each). The CDR3 length is 13 residues. Germline CDR1 is SGHDT and CDR2 is YYEEEE. V lost 0 bases to trimming and J lost 8 bases, with 11 bases between them. The CDR3 spells CASSLAGPNTQYF. In DNA form, the CDR3 reads TGTGCCAGCAGCTTGGCGGGACCCAACACCCAGTACTTC.

The table lists this clonotype with many counts. V and J are TRBV18 and TRBJ1-5, with TRBD1 matching 9 bases. Trimming took 6 bases from V and 5 from J; bases not matched to a gene: 8. CDR3 length equals 15 residues. Germline CDR1 and CDR2: KGHSH and LQKENI. CDR3 in amino acids: CASSQTGGLDQPQHF. DNA for the CDR3: TGTGCCAGCTCCCAAACAGGGGGCTTGGATCAGCCCCAGCATTTT.

This clonotype has a count of ten or more. This chain links TRBV7-2 with TRBJ2-5; D gene ambiguous. CDR1 is SGHTA and CDR2 is FQGNSA in the germline V gene. The CDR3 is made up of 13 amino acids. Trimming shortened V by 1 base and J by 5 bases, and 8 bases separated the two germline ends. The CDR3: CASSLEVLETQYF. The DNA for the CDR3 is TGTGCCAGCAGCTTAGAAGTCTTGGAGACCCAGTACTTC.

The chain joins TRBV11-2 to TRBJ1-3; D ambiguous. The CDR3 covers 17 residues. Trimming removed 5 bases from V and 0 bases from J, with 17 bases in between. Looked up from germline, CDR1 is SGHAT and CDR2 is FQNNGV. CDR3 sequence reads: CASSPLPAGLSGNTIYF. The CDR3 nucleotides are TGTGCCAGCAGCCCCCTACCCGCAGGCCTCTCTGGAAACACCATATATTTT.

This clonotype occurred many times. V is TRBV11-2 and J is TRBJ2-1; D may match TRBD1 or TRBD2 (5 bases each). Trimming shortened V by 5 bases and J by 0 bases, and 14 bases separated the two germline ends. The CDR3 extends over 16 amino acids. From germline, CDR1 is SGHAT and CDR2 FQNNGV. CDR3: CASSPRGAGSYNEQFF. DNA of the CDR3: TGTGCCAGCAGCCCCCGTGGGGCGGGCTCCTACAATGAGCAGTTCTTC.

Within the sample, this clonotype is medium-sized. The rearrangement links TRBV7-3 to TRBJ2-3; 8 bases agree with TRBD2. Germline V CDR1 and CDR2: SGHTA, FQGTGA. Trimming cost V 2 bases and J 6 bases; bases outside gene matches: 7. The CDR3 sequence is 15 residues long. The CDR3 sequence: CASSLGGLAADTQYF. The DNA of the CDR3 is TGTGCCAGCAGCTTAGGCGGACTAGCAGCGGATACGCAGTATTTT.

This clonotype was seen many times. CDR3 amino acids: CASSLVGGETQYF. DNA for the CDR3: TGTGCCAGCAGCTTAGTGGGGGGAGAGACCCAGTACTTC. The rearrangement uses TRBV7-8 and TRBJ2-5, with D possibly being TRBD2 (6 bases). The CDR3 totals 13 residues. Germline CDR1 and CDR2: SGHVS and FQNEAQ. Trimming shortened V by 1 base and J by 4 bases, and 7 bases separated the two germline ends.

This clonotype was picked up many times. This chain uses TRBV27 with TRBJ2-7, with TRBD2 identical over 7 bases. The CDR3 contains 14 residues. The V segment lost 8 bases and the J segment 3 bases; nucleotides outside the gene matches: 10. Germline CDR1 MNHEY, CDR2 SMNVEV (reference sequence). The CDR3 nucleotides are TGTGCCAGCGGGAGGGGCGGGAGCAACTACGAGCAGTACTTC. Translating gives CASGRGGSNYEQYF.

This clonotype was detected many times. The J gene is TRBJ1-1, the V gene TRBV6-5; no clear D. Per germline, CDR1 MNHEY and CDR2 SVGAGI. This CDR3 contains 15 residues. Trimming pared 2 bases from V and 1 base from J, leaving 11 bases between. Here the CDR3 reads CASSYGLAGNTEAFF. CDR3 sequence (DNA): TGTGCCAGCAGTTACGGATTGGCGGGGAACACTGAAGCTTTCTTT.

This clonotype has ten or more counts. The genes are TRBV20-1 and TRBJ2-3; 7 nucleotides line up with TRBD1. The germline gives CDR1 DFQATT, CDR2 SNEGSKA (reference sequence). This CDR3 contains 13 residues. With V trimmed by 6 bases and J by 3 bases, 6 bases remained unmatched. The CDR3 protein is CSANQGVTDTQYF. In DNA form, the CDR3 reads TGCAGTGCCAACCAGGGGGTAACAGATACGCAGTATTTT.

This clonotype was counted ten times or more. The V call is TRBV6-2 or TRBV6-3, the J call TRBJ1-1, with a possible D match to TRBD1 (6 bases). Deletions cut 10 bases from V and 4 bases from J, with 16 bases between. This CDR3 is 13 amino acids long. Germline CDR1 MNHEY, CDR2 SVGEGT. The CDR3 DNA reads TGTGCCACTGCTGCGTGGGGGCGCACTGAAGCTTTCTTT. Its protein product is CATAAWGRTEAFF.

This clonotype was seen at least ten times. The rearrangement joins TRBV7-2 to TRBJ2-7, with D hard to call. The V and J ends lost 5 bases and 1 base respectively, with 12 bases between them. The CDR3 totals 14 residues. The germline gives CDR1 SGHTA, CDR2 FQGNSA. This CDR3 reads CASSPAQVSYEQYF. The CDR3 DNA is TGTGCCAGCAGCCCCGCGCAGGTATCCTACGAGCAGTACTTC.

In its sample, this clonotype was seen many times. The chain links TRBV27 to TRBJ2-3, with D possibly being TRBD2 (6 bases). The germline V gene encodes CDR1 MNHEY and CDR2 SMNVEV (reference sequence). The CDR3 spans 15 residues. V lost 4 bases to trimming and J lost 5 bases, with 16 bases between them. CDR3 protein: CASSSTNWGEDTQYF. Here the CDR3 DNA reads TGTGCCAGCAGTTCCACCAATTGGGGGGAAGATACGCAGTATTTT.

This clonotype was recorded many times. This chain joins TRBV5-1 and TRBJ2-2, with TRBD2 matching over 7 bases. In germline, CDR1 is SGHRS, CDR2 YFSETQ. J lost 5 bases, V lost 4 bases, and 14 bases had no gene match. CDR3 length: 17 amino acids. CDR3 residues: CASSGGLASGGTGELFF. Here the CDR3 DNA reads TGCGCCAGCAGCGGGGGATTGGCTAGCGGAGGGACCGGGGAGCTGTTTTTT. The full variable domain, in which reference TRBV5-1 and TRBJ2-2 provide the parts outside the CDR3, is KAGVTQTPRYLIKTRGQQVTLSCSPISGHRSVSWYQQTPGQGLQFLFEYFSETQRNKGNFPGRFSGRQFSNSRSEMNVSTLELGDSALYLCASSGGLASGGTGELFFGEGSRLTVL.

This clonotype was seen repeatedly, ten times or more. The chain recombines TRBV5-1 with TRBJ1-1; 9 bases line up with TRBD1. V shed 5 bases and J 5 bases; nucleotides not matched to a gene: 10. Germline CDR1 is SGHRS and CDR2 is YFSETQ. The CDR3 is made up of 15 amino acids. CDR3 residues: CASRVTGGLGTEAFF. In DNA, the CDR3 is TGCGCCAGCAGGGTTACAGGGGGCCTTGGAACTGAAGCTTTCTTT. Full variable domain (rest looked up from reference TRBV5-1 and TRBJ1-1): KAGVTQTPRYLIKTRGQQVTLSCSPISGHRSVSWYQQTPGQGLQFLFEYFSETQRNKGNFPGRFSGRQFSNSRSEMNVSTLELGDSALYLCASRVTGGLGTEAFFGQGTRLTVV.

There are many counts of this clonotype. J is TRBJ2-3 and V is TRBV10-3; D remains unclear. Germline V gene data show CDR1 as ENHRY and CDR2 as SYGVKD. The CDR3 has 13 residues. Trimming left V 0 bases short and J 11 bases short, with 12 bases between. CDR3 protein: CAISESPTTVQYF. DNA for the CDR3: TGTGCCATCAGTGAGTCCCCAACGACTGTGCAGTATTTT.

In this sample, this clonotype turned up many times. The chain is built from TRBV19 and TRBJ2-3; D ambiguous. The germline CDR1 and CDR2 sequences are LNHDA and SQIVND (reference sequence). V shed 10 bases and J shed 1 base, with 9 bases lying between them. The CDR3 consists of 12 residues. The CDR3 DNA sequence: TGTGCCACCTCCAGCGGCACAGATACGCAGTATTTT. Translation gives CATSSGTDTQYF.

Ten or more counts support this clonotype. The gene calls are TRBV6-6 and TRBJ2-3; tentative D call: TRBD2 (6 bases). Per the germline V gene, CDR1 is MNHNY and CDR2 is SVGAGI (reference sequence). This CDR3 has 15 amino acids. V was pared by 4 bases and J by 1 base, with 12 bases between. DNA for the CDR3: TGTGCCAGCAGTTTCCACTCGGGGGGCACAGATACGCAGTATTTT. It is translated as CASSFHSGGTDTQYF.

The sample holds many counts of this clonotype. The genes are TRBV30 and TRBJ2-1, with D tentatively TRBD2 (5 bases). The V gene's germline CDR1 is GTSNPN and CDR2 SVGIG (reference sequence). This CDR3 contains 14 residues. The ends were cut back, 4 bases at V and 2 bases at J, with 12 bases in the middle. CDR3 residues: CAWTSGATYNEQFF. The DNA for the CDR3 is TGTGCCTGGACCAGCGGAGCTACCTACAATGAGCAGTTCTTC. Complete variable domain (other parts from reference TRBV30 and TRBJ2-1): SQTIHQWPATLVQPVGSPLSLECTVEGTSNPNLYWYRQAAGRGLQLLFYSVGIGQISSEVPQNLSASRPQDRQFILSSKKLLLSDSGFYLCAWTSGATYNEQFFGPGTRLTVL.